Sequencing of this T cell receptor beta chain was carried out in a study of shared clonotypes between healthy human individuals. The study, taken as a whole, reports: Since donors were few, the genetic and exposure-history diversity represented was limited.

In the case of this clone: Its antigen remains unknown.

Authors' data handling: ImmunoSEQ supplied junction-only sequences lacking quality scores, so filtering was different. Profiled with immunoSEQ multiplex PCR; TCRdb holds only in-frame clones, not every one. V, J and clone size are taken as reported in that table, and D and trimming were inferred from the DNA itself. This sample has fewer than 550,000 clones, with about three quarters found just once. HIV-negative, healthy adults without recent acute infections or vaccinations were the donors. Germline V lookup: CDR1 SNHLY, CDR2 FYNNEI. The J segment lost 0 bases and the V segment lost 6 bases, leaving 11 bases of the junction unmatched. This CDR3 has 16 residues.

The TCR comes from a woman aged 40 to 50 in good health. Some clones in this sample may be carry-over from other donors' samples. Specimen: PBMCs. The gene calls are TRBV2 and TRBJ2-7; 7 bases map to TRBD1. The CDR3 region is CASRADRVQISYEQYF. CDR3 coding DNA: TGTGCCAGCAGGGCCGACAGGGTTCAAATCTCCTACGAGCAGTACTTC.